These 2 T cell receptor beta chains were all obtained from the same sample, sequenced in a study of T cell responses to AZD1222 COVID-19 vaccine. Profiled with immunoSEQ multiplex PCR; TCRdb holds only in-frame clones, not every one. Among around 170,000 clones listed, approximately 90% were seen once. The sequences come from peripheral blood, collected on day 0 of AZD1222 vaccination. These receptor sequences come from an adult in good health.

The V and J genes are TRBV9 and TRBJ1-5, with D unclear. Trimming shortened V by 3 bases and J by 5 bases, and 9 bases separated the two germline ends. There are 13 residues in the CDR3. The germline V gene has CDR1 SGDLS and CDR2 YYNGEE. The CDR3 sequence: CASSAHPDQPQHF. The CDR3 DNA reads TGTGCCAGCAGCGCCCATCCGGATCAGCCCCAGCATTTT.

CDR3 sequence reads: CASSYGGWSKTEAFF. CDR3 nucleotides: TGTGCCAGCAGTTATGGGGGATGGAGCAAAACTGAAGCTTTCTTT. The genes are TRBV6-2 or TRBV6-3 and TRBJ1-1; D is perhaps TRBD1 (5 bases). V shed 3 bases and J shed 5 bases, with 16 bases lying between them. CDR1 and CDR2 from the germline V gene are MNHEY and SVGEGT. The CDR3 runs 15 residues.